The 21 T cell receptor beta chains listed next were all sequenced from one sample in a study of blood T cell repertoires in COVID-19. Assay used: immunoSEQ multiplex PCR; TCRdb lists only in-frame clones, some missing. The sample lists 35,000 to 45,000 clones, approximately 80% occurring once. Material: peripheral blood. These receptors were obtained from a man older than 75 with acute or convalescent COVID-19.

The chain carries TRBV5-1 and TRBJ1-2; 7 bases match TRBD1. The V segment lost 0 bases and the J segment 0 bases; nucleotides outside the gene matches: 5. The CDR3 loop spans 16 amino acids. The germline V gene has CDR1 SGHRS and CDR2 YFSETQ. The CDR3 sequence: CASSLVAGTANYGYTF. As DNA, the CDR3 is TGCGCCAGCAGCTTGGTCGCCGGGACAGCTAACTATGGCTACACCTTC.

The rearrangement links TRBV9 to TRBJ1-2; TRBD1 aligns across 9 bases. Trimming removed 4 bases from V and 5 bases from J; junction bases left unmatched: 12. Germline CDR1 and CDR2: SGDLS and YYNGEE. The CDR3 sequence is 16 residues long. The CDR3 DNA reads TGTGCCAGCAGCCCCAGGGGGGACAGGGCTTTATATGGCTACACCTTC. Protein: CASSPRGDRALYGYTF.

This clone has a handful of counts. This sequence joins TRBV30 and TRBJ2-7; D is undetermined. Germline V CDR1 and CDR2: GTSNPN, SVGIG (reference sequence). The CDR3 loop spans 12 amino acids. The V end lost 2 bases, the J end lost 4 bases, and 9 bases lay between the germline ends. This CDR3 reads CAWSPTRYEQYF. CDR3 nucleotide sequence: TGTGCCTGGAGTCCAACCCGGTACGAGCAGTACTTC.

The chain recombines TRBV12-3 or TRBV12-4 with TRBJ1-5; no firm D call. The V and J ends lost 5 bases and 2 bases respectively, with 7 bases between them. The CDR3 extends over 13 amino acids. CDR3 nucleotides: TGTGCCAGCAGTAGGACTCGCAATCAGCCCCAGCATTTT. Its protein product is CASSRTRNQPQHF.

As for this clone: The same CDR3 arises from other DNA sequences in this sample as well. This sequence joins TRBV27 and TRBJ2-7, with a tentative D call TRBD2 (5 bases). Trimming removed 0 bases from V and 3 bases from J, with 9 bases in between. CDR1 is MNHEY and CDR2 is SMNVEV in the germline V gene (reference sequence). The CDR3 spans 14 residues. CDR3 amino acids: CASSLSRADYEQYF. In nucleotides, the CDR3 is TGTGCCAGCAGTTTATCGAGGGCCGACTACGAGCAGTACTTC.

This clone has a single count. The chain recombines TRBV7-6 with TRBJ1-3; D perhaps matches TRBD1 (6 bases). Looked up from germline, CDR1 is SGHVS and CDR2 is FNYEAQ. This CDR3 has 16 residues. V was pared by 0 bases and J by 2 bases, with 11 bases between. CDR3 nucleotide sequence: TGTGCCAGCAGCTTAGCGCCCCCAGGGGCTGGAAACACCATATATTTT. Its protein is CASSLAPPGAGNTIYF.

The rearrangement joins TRBV28 to TRBJ1-6, with 7 bases lining up with TRBD1. CDR3 length: 15 residues. CDR1 MDHEN and CDR2 SYDVKM come from the germline V gene. With 6 bases clipped from V and 7 bases from J, the junction kept 9 bases outside the gene matches. CDR3 sequence (DNA): TGTGCCAGCAGGTTGGACAGGCCTATCAATTCACCCCTCCACTTT. It specifies CASRLDRPINSPLHF.

The chain recombines TRBV4-3 with TRBJ2-1; TRBD1 matches 7 bases. Germline V gene sequence: CDR1 LGHNA, CDR2 YSLEER. This CDR3 comprises 13 residues. V gave up 4 bases and J gave up 8 bases; unmatched junction bases: 5. This CDR3 reads CASSRTGGYEQFF. CDR3 bases: TGCGCCAGCAGCCGGACAGGAGGCTATGAGCAGTTCTTC.

This sequence joins TRBV5-5 and TRBJ2-7, with D unresolved. The length of the CDR3 is 15 residues. Germline V gene sequence: CDR1 SGHKS, CDR2 YYEKEE (reference sequence). The V end was cut by 1 base, the J end by 2 bases, with 13 bases between. The chain's CDR3 is CASSLIPSNPYEQYF. The DNA for the CDR3 is TGTGCCAGCAGCTTGATTCCCAGTAACCCCTACGAGCAGTACTTC.

This clone was observed a few times. J is TRBJ2-1 and V is TRBV9; 14 nucleotides agree with TRBD2. This CDR3 has 16 residues. V lost 0 bases, J lost 9 bases, and 5 bases stayed unmatched. Germline lookup yields CDR1 SGDLS and CDR2 YYNGEE. DNA for the CDR3: TGTGCCAGCAGCGTAGTTGGGACTAGCGGGAGAGTTGAGCAGTTCTTC. Encoded protein: CASSVVGTSGRVEQFF.

The V gene is TRBV28, the J gene TRBJ2-2; maybe TRBD1 (7 bases). This CDR3 has 15 residues. The germline CDR1 and CDR2 sequences are MDHEN and SYDVKM. The ends were cut back, 5 bases at V and 6 bases at J, with 16 bases in the middle. The CDR3 reads CASSLGGGTAGELFF. CDR3 bases: TGTGCCAGCAGTCTAGGAGGGGGCACGGCCGGGGAGCTGTTTTTT. Using reference TRBV28 and TRBJ2-2 for the parts outside the CDR3, the full variable domain is DVKVTQSSRYLVKRTGEKVFLECVQDMDHENMFWYRQDPGLGLRLIYFSYDVKMKEKGDIPEGYSVSREKKERFSLILESASTNQTSMYLCASSLGGGTAGELFFGEGSRLTVL.

This rearrangement joins TRBV20-1 to TRBJ1-1; D is ambiguous. CDR1 is DFQATT and CDR2 is SNEGSKA in the germline V gene (reference sequence). The CDR3 totals 11 residues. Here the CDR3 DNA reads TGCAGGGCCCCATTGAACACTGAAGCTTTCTTT. Residues: CRAPLNTEAFF.

The chain uses TRBV3-1 (or the pseudogene TRBV3-2) and TRBJ1-1, with 7 bases that match TRBD1. Germline V gene data show CDR1 as LGHDT and CDR2 as YNNKEL (reference sequence). The length of the CDR3 is 14 residues. The V and J ends lost 6 bases and 3 bases, in that order; junction bases with no gene match: 7. The CDR3, as DNA: TGTGCCAGCAGTCCGACAGGGTGGGACACTGAAGCTTTCTTT. This encodes CASSPTGWDTEAFF.

The V gene is TRBV6-5, the J gene TRBJ2-5; 9 bases align to TRBD1. The trim removed 5 bases at V and 6 bases at J, leaving 10 bases unmatched. The germline V gene encodes CDR1 MNHEY and CDR2 SVGAGI. The CDR3 has 15 amino acids. The CDR3 bases are TGTGCCAGCAGTCCCCCCGGACAGGGGAAAAAGACCCAGTACTTC. Its translation: CASSPPGQGKKTQYF.

This clone has only a few counts. The chain joins TRBV18 to TRBJ2-3; 11 nucleotides agree with TRBD2. V was clipped by 2 bases and J by 5 bases; unmatched bases: 6. Germline loops: CDR1 KGHSH, CDR2 LQKENI. CDR3 size: 16 residues. The CDR3 coding sequence is TGTGCCAGCTCACCAACTAGCGGGAGTTCAGGAGATACGCAGTATTTT. This encodes CASSPTSGSSGDTQYF.

The genes are TRBV28 and TRBJ1-2; tentatively, D is TRBD1 (6 bases). V was cut by 4 bases and J by 0 bases, with 15 bases left in between. Germline CDR1 and CDR2: MDHEN and SYDVKM. This CDR3 has 16 amino acids. CDR3 sequence: CASSSPGQPSNYGYTF. For the CDR3, the DNA is TGTGCCAGCAGTTCCCCCGGACAGCCTTCTAACTATGGCTACACCTTC.

The J gene is TRBJ2-2, the V gene TRBV12-3 or TRBV12-4; TRBD2 is a possible D gene (7 bases). Trimming cost V 11 bases and J 2 bases, with 12 bases left between them. This CDR3 contains 13 residues. This chain's CDR3 is CAGRGGNTGELFF. The DNA of the CDR3 is TGTGCCGGCCGCGGGGGCAACACCGGGGAGCTGTTTTTT.

The chain couples TRBV6-6 to TRBJ2-3, with a weak D call TRBD2 (5 bases). Per the germline V gene, CDR1 is MNHNY and CDR2 is SVGAGI (reference sequence). The CDR3 length is 11 residues. Deletions cut 6 bases from V and 11 bases from J, with 12 bases between. For the CDR3, the DNA is TGTGCCAGCAGCCCTTGGCGGGTGCAGTATTTT. It is translated as CASSPWRVQYF.

This rearrangement joins TRBV28 to TRBJ1-2; TRBD1 matches 9 bases. This CDR3 has 14 residues. The germline CDR1 and CDR2 sequences are MDHEN and SYDVKM. The V segment lost 5 bases and the J segment 4 bases; nucleotides outside the gene matches: 5. As DNA, the CDR3 is TGTGCCAGCAGTCCGACAGGGGGACGCTATGGCTACACCTTC. It is translated as CASSPTGGRYGYTF.

This chain links TRBV19 with TRBJ1-5; 8 bases are shared with TRBD1. Germline trimming cut 5 bases from V and 2 bases from J; bases unmatched to any gene: 5. The CDR3 sequence is 15 residues long. CDR1 is LNHDA, CDR2 SQIVND, per germline (reference sequence). The CDR3 loop is CASSPPGQGNQPQHF. Written as DNA, the CDR3 is TGTGCCAGTAGTCCCCCGGGACAGGGCAATCAGCCCCAGCATTTT. Full variable domain (missing parts from reference TRBV19 and TRBJ1-5): DGGITQSPKYLFRKEGQNVTLSCEQNLNHDAMYWYRQDPGQGLRLIYYSQIVNDFQKGDIAEGYSVSREKKESFPLTVTSAQKNPTAFYLCASSPPGQGNQPQHFGDGTRLSIL.

V usage is TRBV6-5 and J usage is TRBJ2-3; 8 nucleotides line up with TRBD2. CDR1 MNHEY and CDR2 SVGAGI come from the germline V gene. This CDR3 is 16 amino acids long. V gave up 0 bases and J gave up 8 bases; unmatched junction bases: 10. The CDR3 DNA sequence: TGTGCCAGCAGTTACTCTGGTAGCGGGACGACGGGTACGCAGTATTTT. This translates into CASSYSGSGTTGTQYF.